This T cell receptor beta chain appears in the sequencing data of a study of blood T cell repertoires in COVID-19. For the study at large: Collection of acute and convalescent COVID-19 samples took place in the United States, Italy and Spain. In each case, the material was cDNA or gDNA derived from T cells, B-cell-depleted T cells, or PBMCs.

In the original processing: By means of reference gene primer amplification, nucleated cell counts were estimated. Here immunoSEQ multiplex PCR was the method, and the copy in TCRdb shows in-frame clones only, minus some. V and J calls plus clone size are reproduced from that table; the DNA served to infer D and trimming. The sample holds a few hundred thousand clones; around 81% are singletons and the top ten take 13%. This CDR3 spans 13 amino acids. Germline V gives CDR1 LNHDA, CDR2 SQIVND (reference sequence). V lost 6 bases and J 4 bases, leaving 13 bases between the germline ends. The J gene is TRBJ2-7, the V gene TRBV19; D is ambiguous. Sequenced: peripheral blood. The source is a human donor in a cohort sampled during active COVID-19. CDR3 in amino acids: CASRPPSGYEQYF. CDR3 nucleotide sequence: TGTGCCAGTAGACCCCCCTCAGGATACGAGCAGTACTTC.